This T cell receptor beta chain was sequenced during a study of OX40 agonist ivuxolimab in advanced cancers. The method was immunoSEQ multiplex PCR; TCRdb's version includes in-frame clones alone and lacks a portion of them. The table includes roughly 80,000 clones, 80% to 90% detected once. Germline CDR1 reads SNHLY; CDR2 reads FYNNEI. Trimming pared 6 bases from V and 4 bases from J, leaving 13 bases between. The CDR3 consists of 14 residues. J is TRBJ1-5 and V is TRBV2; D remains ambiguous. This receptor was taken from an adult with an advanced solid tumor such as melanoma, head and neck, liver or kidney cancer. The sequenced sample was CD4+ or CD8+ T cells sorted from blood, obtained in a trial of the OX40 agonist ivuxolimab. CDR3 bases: TGTGCCAGCAGGGACGTACACAGTAATCAGCCCCAGCATTTT. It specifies CASRDVHSNQPQHF.